The TCR beta chain under discussion was sequenced for a study of OX40 agonist ivuxolimab in advanced cancers. This CDR3 has 15 amino acids. The germline V gene has CDR1 LNHNV and CDR2 YYDKDF (reference sequence). V lost 0 bases to trimming and J lost 4 bases; unmatched junction nucleotides: 5. This table comes from immunoSEQ multiplex PCR, and its TCRdb copy is limited to in-frame clones, with some not included. The sample lists some 50,000 clones; approximately 87% were seen once. The sample here was CD4+ or CD8+ T cells sorted from blood, taken in a trial of the OX40 agonist ivuxolimab. The sequence derives from an adult with an advanced solid tumor such as melanoma, head and neck, liver or kidney cancer. The gene calls are TRBV15 and TRBJ2-5; 7 nucleotides line up with TRBD2. CDR3 protein: CATSRDGKRGETQYF. The CDR3 DNA sequence: TGTGCCACCAGCAGAGATGGGAAGCGGGGAGAGACCCAGTACTTC.